Detailed here is one TCR beta chain. What this receptor recognizes is not known. Base qualities are missing; no much larger clone stands one base away. The sample belongs to a study of CD8 T cells in Susac syndrome (dated by TCRdb to about 2019). The study in broad terms: Whether CD8+ T cell activation and differentiation in Susac syndrome was antigen driven was tested using repertoire sequencing. The clonality of the CD8+ T cell repertoire was compared across over 9 healthy donors, about 14 Susac syndrome patients and 15 multiple sclerosis patients. Study-wide conclusions, independent of this receptor: The study acknowledged that relatively few individuals were included in the TCR sequencing and HLA analysis.

RNA was extracted using the RNeasy kit, and roughly 0.5 to 1 ug of the RNA was reverse transcribed with random hexamers. The immunoSEQ multiplex PCR assay, which covers 54 Vbeta and 13 Jbeta segments, was used to amplify TCR beta CDR3 regions. Bias from PCR amplification was corrected by using a synthetic template baseline for primer optimization and for computational correction. The study's own analysis went as follows. Reads were annotated to V, D and J genes according to IMGT and were analyzed with immunoSEQ Analyzer, with only productive sequences retained. Clonality was computed as one minus Shannon entropy normalized by log2 of the number of productive unique sequences. For each patient and control, public and private clones were evaluated among the 100 most prevalent clones. Clones were defined as Susac-specific when absent from the healthy and MS cohorts, from about 1,100 published viral clones and from other ImmuneACCESS disease sequences. TCRdb trimmed the raw reads at Q25, called clones with MiXCR and kept productive beta chains. Duplicate CDR3 protein sequences are folded into a single record with the most common DNA and genes. TCRdb, not the authors, supplied the V and J calls. The sample table records some 130,000 distinct CDR3 sequences; around nine tenths of these occur just once. The top ten hold roughly 0.25% of the sample.

The CDR3 numbers 16 residues from cysteine through phenylalanine. This entry keeps only the CDR3 DNA: 48 bases, framed from base 1. The germline V gene (reference sequence) specifies LGHDT as CDR1 and YNNKEL as CDR2. Trimming leaves V shorter by 4 bases and J shorter by 4 bases, with the junction holding 11 bases beyond the gene matches. Peripheral blood CD8+ and CD4+ T cells from healthy donors, Susac syndrome patients and multiple sclerosis patients were profiled by high-throughput TCR beta sequencing. The multiple sclerosis controls were treatment-naive patients who had stable or active relapsing-remitting disease and met the revised McDonald criteria. Bulk CD8+ and CD4+ T cells were purified magnetically by negative isolation, whereas CD8+ TEMRA cells were enriched by FACS. Blood was drawn into EDTA tubes, processed within 24 hours, and PBMCs were isolated by density gradient centrifugation. PBMCs destined for TCR sequencing were cryopreserved in liquid nitrogen and later thawed in a 37 °C water bath. The sorted or isolated CD4+, CD8+ and CD8+ TEMRA cells had a purity of 90% or higher.

The sequence derives from a human donor with multiple sclerosis. The chain links TRBV3-1 with TRBJ2-5, with 8 bases matching TRBD2. Sequencing used CD8+ T cells from PBMCs. The CDR3 here reads CASSPRGLVVGETQYF. DNA sequence: TGTGCCAGCAGCCCAAGGGGACTAGTGGTAGGAGAGACCCAGTACTTC.